These 16 T cell receptor beta chains share one sample of origin, sequenced in a study of stem cell transplantation in POMP-related autoinflammatory disease. Sequencing was performed with immunoSEQ multiplex PCR; in TCRdb, only in-frame clones are kept and a portion is missing. Of around 32,000 clones in the sample, about 91% were seen once. The sequences come from CD4+ T cells from PBMCs, collected before stem cell transplantation. The source of these receptors is a human donor with POMP-related autoinflammation and immune dysregulation (PRAID).

This chain uses TRBV5-1 with TRBJ2-7, with D tentatively TRBD2 (5 bases). Trimming took off 2 bases at V and 5 bases at J, with 20 bases between the two ends. The CDR3 loop spans 16 amino acids. Germline CDR1 and CDR2: SGHRS and YFSETQ. The CDR3 loop reads CASSFEPGLVSDEQYF. The DNA for the CDR3 is TGCGCCAGCAGCTTTGAACCCGGACTGGTATCTGACGAGCAGTACTTC.

V is TRBV20-1 and J is TRBJ2-7, with D perhaps matching TRBD1 or TRBD2 (5 bases each). Germline assignment: CDR1 DFQATT and CDR2 SNEGSKA (reference sequence). The V and J ends lost 3 bases and 5 bases respectively, with 5 bases between them. The CDR3 spans 10 residues. The CDR3 DNA follows: TGCAGTGCTAGGGGACACGAGCAGTACTTC. Translation: CSARGHEQYF.

The V gene is TRBV6-1, the J gene TRBJ2-7; a possible D gene is TRBD2 (5 bases). The CDR3 is made up of 13 amino acids. Trimming removed 0 bases at V and 4 bases at J, with 7 bases between. CDR1 and CDR2 (germline): MNHNS, SASEGT. The CDR3 bases are TGTGCCAGCAGTGAAGCGCGAGGGTACGAGCAGTACTTC. It encodes CASSEARGYEQYF.

V gene TRBV7-9 combines with J gene TRBJ2-3, with 8 positions matching TRBD2. The V gene's germline CDR1 is SEHNR and CDR2 FQNEAQ (reference sequence). V was clipped by 5 bases and J by 4 bases; unmatched bases: 8. CDR3 size: 15 residues. CDR3 amino acids: CASSRAGTRADTQYF. The CDR3 nucleotides are TGTGCCAGCAGCCGAGCCGGGACTAGGGCAGATACGCAGTATTTT.

The chain is built from TRBV7-2 and TRBJ2-1, with TRBD2 identical over 15 bases. The V and J ends lost 4 bases and 9 bases, in that order; junction bases with no gene match: 7. CDR3 length: 16 amino acids. Germline V gene lookup returns CDR1 SGHTA and CDR2 FQGNSA. This CDR3 reads CASSSFWTSGRAEQFF. CDR3 in DNA: TGTGCCAGCAGCTCCTTTTGGACTAGCGGGAGGGCTGAGCAGTTCTTC.

This clone appeared once. J is TRBJ2-1 and V is TRBV19; D is undetermined. Germline-derived CDR1 and CDR2 are LNHDA and SQIVND (reference sequence). The CDR3 runs to 12 residues. V lost 4 bases, J lost 5 bases, and 6 bases lay in between. This chain's CDR3 is CASSTRDNEQFF. The DNA of the CDR3 is TGTGCCAGTAGTACTAGGGACAATGAGCAGTTCTTC. Using reference TRBV19 and TRBJ2-1 for the parts outside the CDR3, the full variable domain is DGGITQSPKYLFRKEGQNVTLSCEQNLNHDAMYWYRQDPGQGLRLIYYSQIVNDFQKGDIAEGYSVSREKKESFPLTVTSAQKNPTAFYLCASSTRDNEQFFGPGTRLTVL.

This chain joins TRBV28 and TRBJ1-2; possible D gene TRBD1, 6 bases. The CDR3 length is 15 residues. Trimming stripped 3 bases from V and 2 bases from J, with 13 bases between. Germline lookup yields CDR1 MDHEN and CDR2 SYDVKM. CDR3 protein: CASSFSGGGNYGYTF. The CDR3 DNA reads as TGTGCCAGCAGTTTCAGTGGGGGCGGAAACTATGGCTACACCTTC.

This clone was seen only once. The gene calls are TRBV18 and TRBJ1-1; perhaps TRBD1 as D (5 bases). This CDR3 has 13 amino acids. V was shortened by 5 bases and J by 0 bases, with 7 bases between the two germline ends. Germline V gives CDR1 KGHSH, CDR2 LQKENI. DNA for the CDR3: TGTGCCAGCTCAGGAGGGGTGAACACTGAAGCTTTCTTT. Its translation: CASSGGVNTEAFF.

The CDR3 loop is CASSTGYEQYF. CDR3 sequence (DNA): TGTGCCAGCAGTACGGGGTACGAGCAGTACTTC. This sequence joins TRBV28 and TRBJ2-7, with D possibly being TRBD2 (5 bases). Germline-derived CDR1 and CDR2 are MDHEN and SYDVKM. The CDR3 length is 11 residues. The V gene lost 5 bases and the J gene lost 4 bases, with 6 bases spanning the gap.

There are a few counts of this clone. The chain is built from TRBV7-9 and TRBJ1-6; possible D gene TRBD1, 6 bases. Trimming took off 4 bases at V and 11 bases at J, with 15 bases between the two ends. The CDR3 is 14 residues long. Germline V lookup: CDR1 SEHNR, CDR2 FQNEAQ (reference sequence). The CDR3 protein is CASSSQGLRTPLHF. Here the CDR3 DNA reads TGTGCCAGCAGCTCCCAGGGGCTAAGGACACCCCTCCACTTT.

The chain employs TRBV6-6 and TRBJ2-3; the match to TRBD2 covers 10 bases. This CDR3 has 14 amino acids. The J segment lost 7 bases and the V segment lost 6 bases, leaving 7 bases of the junction unmatched. Germline V gives CDR1 MNHNY, CDR2 SVGAGI (reference sequence). The CDR3 region is CASSPGLAANTQYF. Here the CDR3 DNA reads TGTGCCAGCAGCCCCGGACTAGCGGCGAATACGCAGTATTTT.

The chain combines TRBV6-5 with TRBJ2-1; TRBD1 is a possible D gene (7 bases). Trimming shortened V by 6 bases and J by 2 bases, and 14 bases separated the two germline ends. CDR1 is MNHEY and CDR2 is SVGAGI in the germline V gene. The CDR3 is 15 amino acids. The CDR3 is CASSPGGLTYNEQFF. As DNA, the CDR3 is TGTGCCAGCAGCCCAGGGGGGTTGACCTACAATGAGCAGTTCTTC.

The chain employs TRBV18 and TRBJ2-3; D unresolved. CDR3 length equals 12 residues. V was shortened by 0 bases and J by 4 bases, with 2 bases between the two germline ends. Germline V gene data show CDR1 as KGHSH and CDR2 as LQKENI. The CDR3 nucleotides read TGTGCCAGCTCACCACCGGCAGATACGCAGTATTTT. Translation: CASSPPADTQYF.

This rearrangement joins TRBV18 to TRBJ1-4, with a weak D call TRBD1 (6 bases). Germline assignment: CDR1 KGHSH and CDR2 LQKENI. The CDR3 runs to 13 residues. V was trimmed by 2 bases and J by 7 bases, leaving 8 bases between them. DNA for the CDR3: TGTGCCAGCTCACCATCAGGGGCTGAAAAACTGTTTTTT. Translation gives CASSPSGAEKLFF.

CDR3 DNA sequence: TGTGCCAGCACCCACCTCGCTCCGTCAACGACAACTAATGAAAAACTGTTTTTT. It specifies CASTHLAPSTTTNEKLFF. J is TRBJ1-4 and V is TRBV18; no clear D. The CDR3 is 18 residues long. From germline, CDR1 is KGHSH and CDR2 LQKENI. V was shortened by 8 bases and J by 0 bases, with 22 bases between the two germline ends.

The chain couples TRBV7-9 to TRBJ1-2; perhaps TRBD1 as D (5 bases). Germline CDR1 reads SEHNR; CDR2 reads FQNEAQ (reference sequence). Deletions cut 5 bases from V and 7 bases from J, with 14 bases between. The CDR3 loop spans 13 amino acids. The CDR3 nucleotides are TGTGCCAGCAGCCCCCATTCAGGGAGTGGCTACACCTTC. It yields the protein CASSPHSGSGYTF.